One sample yielded the 25 T cell receptor beta chains listed below, sequenced in a study of cytomegalovirus exposure and HLA in healthy donors (dated by TCRdb to about 2017). Libraries came from the immunoSEQ multiplex PCR assay. For the multiplex PCR, a mixture combining 60 forward primers for TCR Vbeta segments and 13 reverse primers for TCR Jbeta segments was used. The clones in this table, taken by TCRdb from immuneACCESS, are in-frame only. Not every clone is retained; where verified, under half of the shortfall comes from an unresolved V gene, and the cause of the rest is unknown. The sample contains over 150,000 clones, around four fifths of them found a single time. The ten most abundant clones make up over 1% of the sample. The sample consisted of PBMCs. These TCRs come from a woman aged 50 to 60 in good health and CMV-seronegative.

The gene calls are TRBV20-1 and TRBJ2-7; 7 positions match TRBD1. The CDR3 runs to 11 residues. The junction had 3 bases not matched to a gene; V was cut back by 4 bases and J by 6 bases. CDR1 DFQATT and CDR2 SNEGSKA come from the germline V gene (reference sequence). CDR3 in amino acids: CSAIQGTEQYF. CDR3 DNA sequence: TGCAGTGCTATACAGGGGACCGAGCAGTACTTC.

The chain recombines TRBV28 with TRBJ2-5; TRBD2 aligns across 13 bases. The CDR3 extends over 16 amino acids. The junction had 3 bases not matched to a gene; V was cut back by 4 bases and J by 1 base. CDR1 is MDHEN and CDR2 is SYDVKM in the germline V gene. DNA of the CDR3: TGTGCCAGCAGTTGGACTAGCGGGGGATCCCAAGAGACCCAGTACTTC. Residues: CASSWTSGGSQETQYF.

The genes are TRBV28 and TRBJ1-6; 9 nucleotides align to TRBD1. Germline V lookup: CDR1 MDHEN, CDR2 SYDVKM. CDR3 size: 18 residues. J lost 3 bases, V lost 5 bases, and 11 bases had no gene match. The CDR3 is CASSTSGQGSLYNSPLHF. The CDR3 DNA reads TGTGCCAGCAGTACCTCTGGACAGGGGTCCCTCTATAATTCACCCCTCCACTTT.

This rearrangement joins TRBV28 to TRBJ2-7; 8 bases are a match to TRBD1. With 0 bases clipped from V and 7 bases from J, the junction kept 8 bases outside the gene matches. Germline CDR1 and CDR2: MDHEN and SYDVKM. This CDR3 contains 15 residues. CDR3: CASSLCQGARREQYF. The CDR3, as DNA: TGTGCCAGCAGTTTATGCCAGGGGGCGCGGAGGGAGCAGTACTTC.

J is TRBJ2-1 and V is TRBV27; tentatively, D is TRBD1 (5 bases). In germline, CDR1 is MNHEY, CDR2 SMNVEV (reference sequence). The CDR3 is made up of 14 amino acids. Trimming pared 4 bases from V and 8 bases from J, leaving 15 bases between. CDR3 in amino acids: CASSSTVRGHEQFF. CDR3 bases: TGTGCCAGCAGTTCAACCGTTAGGGGTCATGAGCAGTTCTTC.

The chain recombines TRBV7-2 with TRBJ1-1, with TRBD1 as a possible D gene (5 bases). Per the germline V gene, CDR1 is SGHTA and CDR2 is FQGNSA. Trimming shortened V by 3 bases and J by 3 bases, and 11 bases separated the two germline ends. The length of the CDR3 is 14 residues. CDR3 DNA sequence: TGTGCCAGCAGCTTCCAGGGAGGGTACACTGAAGCTTTCTTT. Translation gives CASSFQGGYTEAFF.

The chain combines TRBV9 with TRBJ2-5; 11 bases are shared with TRBD2. Per the germline V gene, CDR1 is SGDLS and CDR2 is YYNGEE. V was pared by 3 bases and J by 5 bases, with 12 bases of the junction left unmatched. The CDR3 sequence is 17 residues long. This CDR3 is CASSAGGTSGLGETQYF. CDR3 sequence (DNA): TGTGCCAGCAGCGCAGGGGGGACTAGCGGCCTGGGGGAGACCCAGTACTTC.

This chain connects TRBV2 to TRBJ1-1; 7 bases match TRBD1. There are 15 residues in the CDR3. Germline CDR1 SNHLY, CDR2 FYNNEI. The junction had 15 bases not matched to a gene; V was cut back by 2 bases and J by 12 bases. CDR3 bases: TGTGCCAGCAGTGAAAGGGGGCGCGTGGTCCCGGTAACTTTCTTT. Translation gives CASSERGRVVPVTFF.

This chain joins TRBV5-1 and TRBJ1-3; D unresolved. V was trimmed by 3 bases and J by 0 bases, leaving 16 bases between them. This CDR3 has 17 residues. CDR1 and CDR2 from the germline V gene are SGHRS and YFSETQ. The CDR3 spells CASSSGVGGYSGNTIYF. In DNA, the CDR3 is TGCGCCAGCAGCTCGGGAGTGGGTGGATACTCTGGAAACACCATATATTTT.

This chain connects TRBV19 to TRBJ1-4; 10 nucleotides line up with TRBD1. The V and J ends lost 7 bases and 3 bases, in that order; junction bases with no gene match: 8. This CDR3 has 16 residues. CDR1 LNHDA and CDR2 SQIVND come from the germline V gene (reference sequence). The CDR3 protein is CASTLTGQGANEKLFF. The CDR3 DNA follows: TGTGCCAGTACCCTCACTGGACAGGGGGCTAATGAAAAACTGTTTTTT. The full variable domain, rest sourced from reference TRBV19 and TRBJ1-4, is DGGITQSPKYLFRKEGQNVTLSCEQNLNHDAMYWYRQDPGQGLRLIYYSQIVNDFQKGDIAEGYSVSREKKESFPLTVTSAQKNPTAFYLCASTLTGQGANEKLFFGSGTQLSVL.

The V call is TRBV7-2, the J call TRBJ1-2; 8 nucleotides match TRBD1. The CDR3 runs to 14 residues. J gave up 4 bases and V 6 bases, and 7 bases lay outside the gene matches. CDR1 is SGHTA, CDR2 FQGNSA, per germline. CDR3 DNA: TGTGCCAGCAGTCGCCAGGGGGCTGGCTATGGCTACACCTTC. This codes for CASSRQGAGYGYTF.

The chain joins TRBV6-5 to TRBJ2-7, with 7 positions matching TRBD1. The V and J ends lost 6 bases and 0 bases, in that order; junction bases with no gene match: 8. CDR3 length: 15 amino acids. Germline V gene sequence: CDR1 MNHEY, CDR2 SVGAGI. This chain's CDR3 is CASRIGTASSYEQYF. DNA of the CDR3: TGTGCCAGCAGGATAGGGACAGCCAGCTCCTACGAGCAGTACTTC.

The rearrangement uses TRBV7-9 and TRBJ2-1; 8 bases agree with TRBD2. The CDR3 consists of 15 residues. Germline V gives CDR1 SEHNR, CDR2 FQNEAQ (reference sequence). J was trimmed by 10 bases and V by 5 bases; bases with no gene match: 13. CDR3 in DNA: TGTGCCAGCAGCCCCGGGTCTAGCGGGCCGGCAGAGCAGTTCTTC. This translates into CASSPGSSGPAEQFF.

CDR3 DNA: TGTGCCAGCAGTCGGGGACTGGGACAGGGAGGCAATCAGCCCCAGCATTTT. This translates into CASSRGLGQGGNQPQHF. V gene TRBV2 combines with J gene TRBJ1-5; 9 nucleotides align to TRBD1. CDR1 and CDR2 (germline): SNHLY, FYNNEI. The length of the CDR3 is 17 residues. V was clipped by 5 bases and J by 2 bases; unmatched bases: 10.

The V gene is TRBV28, the J gene TRBJ2-1; the match to TRBD1 covers 7 bases. V lost 5 bases and J lost 0; bases outside the gene matches: 7. Looked up from germline, CDR1 is MDHEN and CDR2 is SYDVKM. This CDR3 region has 16 residues. CDR3 amino acids: CASSGTGEVSYNEQFF. The CDR3 bases are TGTGCCAGCAGTGGAACAGGGGAAGTCTCCTACAATGAGCAGTTCTTC.

The chain employs TRBV2 and TRBJ1-5, with a tentative D call TRBD1 (5 bases). CDR1 and CDR2 (germline): SNHLY, FYNNEI. The V end was cut by 8 bases, the J end by 2 bases, with 13 bases between. This CDR3 has 14 amino acids. CDR3 DNA: TGTGCCAGCCGGGCCGGACAAGGCAATCAGCCCCAGCATTTT. Protein product: CASRAGQGNQPQHF.

The chain uses TRBV5-1 and TRBJ1-4; TRBD1 might be the D (5 bases). Per germline, CDR1 SGHRS and CDR2 YFSETQ. Trimming pared 0 bases from V and 5 bases from J, leaving 14 bases between. The CDR3 runs 16 residues. This chain's CDR3 is CASSLGQGTSNEKLFF. The CDR3 DNA follows: TGCGCCAGCAGCTTGGGGCAGGGCACCTCAAATGAAAAACTGTTTTTT.

Concerning this clone: The junction differs from germline at one of its ends, possibly a read error. V and J are TRBV6-5 and TRBJ2-1; D ambiguous. From germline, CDR1 is MNHEY and CDR2 SVGAGI. This CDR3 has 12 amino acids. The CDR3 here is CASSKNYHEQFF. Written as DNA, the CDR3 is TGTGCCAGCAGTAAGAACTACCATGAGCAGTTCTTC.

The V call is TRBV4-3, the J call TRBJ1-2; 10 bases match TRBD1. The CDR3 is 16 residues long. Trimming cost V 0 bases and J 6 bases; bases outside gene matches: 7. Germline CDR1 reads LGHNA; CDR2 reads YSLEER. The CDR3 sequence: CASSQDADRGLHGYTF. The CDR3 nucleotides are TGCGCCAGCAGCCAAGATGCCGACAGGGGGCTCCATGGCTACACCTTC.

The chain carries TRBV5-1 and TRBJ2-5; 8 bases line up with TRBD2. CDR3 length: 15 residues. Germline loops: CDR1 SGHRS, CDR2 YFSETQ. J lost 5 bases, V lost 4 bases, and 10 bases had no gene match. The CDR3 region has the DNA TGCGCCAGCAGCCAATCGGGGACTAGGGAGGAGACCCAGTACTTC. Amino acids: CASSQSGTREETQYF.

The chain recombines TRBV5-1 with TRBJ2-1, with TRBD2 matching 8 bases. The J segment lost 9 bases and the V segment lost 5 bases, leaving 7 bases of the junction unmatched. The germline CDR1 and CDR2 sequences are SGHRS and YFSETQ. This CDR3 comprises 13 residues. The CDR3 DNA is TGCGCCAGCAGTCGGGGGGGTCTCGGTGAGCAGTTCTTC. As protein: CASSRGGLGEQFF.

The chain uses TRBV4-3 and TRBJ2-3, with 9 bases lining up with TRBD1. The J segment lost 3 bases and the V segment lost 2 bases, leaving 9 bases of the junction unmatched. This CDR3 is built from 17 residues. Per germline, CDR1 LGHNA and CDR2 YSLEER. The CDR3 sequence is CASSQRTGGRVTDTQYF. The CDR3 coding sequence is TGCGCCAGCAGCCAACGAACAGGGGGCAGGGTGACAGATACGCAGTATTTT.

This sequence joins TRBV7-9 and TRBJ2-3; tentative D call: TRBD2 (6 bases). Looked up from germline, CDR1 is SEHNR and CDR2 is FQNEAQ (reference sequence). This CDR3 spans 17 amino acids. The V and J ends lost 2 bases and 0 bases respectively, with 15 bases between them. The CDR3 DNA is TGTGCCAGCAGCTTATATCAGGGCGGGGCGAGCACAGATACGCAGTATTTT. Residues: CASSLYQGGASTDTQYF.

The V gene is TRBV6-5, the J gene TRBJ2-2, with TRBD1 matching 7 bases. The CDR3 length is 14 residues. In germline, CDR1 is MNHEY, CDR2 SVGAGI. The V and J ends lost 7 bases and 3 bases, in that order; junction bases with no gene match: 5. The CDR3 region is CASKTGVDTGELFF. CDR3 nucleotide sequence: TGTGCCAGCAAAACAGGGGTGGACACCGGGGAGCTGTTTTTT.

This chain links TRBV30 with TRBJ1-6, with a weak D call TRBD1 (5 bases). V lost 4 bases and J lost 4, with 14 bases in between. The CDR3 spans 15 residues. Per the germline V gene, CDR1 is GTSNPN and CDR2 is SVGIG (reference sequence). CDR3 sequence reads: CAWKKEGKYNSPLHF. CDR3 DNA: TGTGCCTGGAAGAAGGAGGGGAAATATAATTCACCCCTCCACTTT.